These 19 T cell receptor beta chains were all obtained from the same sample, sequenced in a study of blood T cell repertoires in COVID-19. Data came from immunoSEQ multiplex PCR; TCRdb stores just in-frame clones and leaves some out. This table has about 220,000 clones, roughly 85% appearing once. Material: peripheral blood. The source is a woman of 80 years or more with acute or convalescent COVID-19.

The CDR3 loop is CARSLSPDRGRDGYTF. As DNA, the CDR3 is TGTGCCAGAAGCTTATCCCCCGACAGGGGGCGTGATGGCTACACCTTC. J is TRBJ1-2 and V is TRBV7-5; TRBD1 is the table's D call, not checked against the DNA. TRBV7-5 is a documented pseudogene. CDR3 length equals 16 residues.

The V and J genes are TRBV2 and TRBJ2-1; tentatively, D is TRBD2 (6 bases). V lost 6 bases and J lost 7, with 10 bases in between. Germline CDR1 and CDR2: SNHLY and FYNNEI. The CDR3 covers 12 residues. This CDR3 reads CASRTGGNEQFF. In DNA, the CDR3 is TGTGCCAGCAGAACTGGGGGGAATGAGCAGTTCTTC. Supplemented by reference TRBV2 and TRBJ2-1, the full variable domain reads EPEVTQTPSHQVTQMGQEVILRCVPISNHLYFYWYRQILGQKVEFLVSFYNNEISEKSEIFDDQFSVERPDGSNFTLKIRSTKLEDSAMYFCASRTGGNEQFFGPGTRLTVL.

The V gene is TRBV2, the J gene TRBJ1-1; D perhaps matches TRBD1 (5 bases). The CDR3 loop spans 14 amino acids. The germline V and J ends were trimmed by 5 bases and 5 bases, with 15 bases remaining between them. Germline CDR1 reads SNHLY; CDR2 reads FYNNEI. CDR3 region: CASSLTQGITEAFF. The CDR3 DNA follows: TGTGCCAGCAGTCTTACTCAGGGTATAACTGAAGCTTTCTTT.

The chain recombines TRBV11-3 with TRBJ1-1; D might be TRBD1 (5 bases). The CDR3 contains 16 residues. V lost 4 bases and J lost 0, with 15 bases in between. CDR1 is SGHNT and CDR2 is YENEEA in the germline V gene. In nucleotides, the CDR3 is TGTGCCAGCAGCTCTAGGGGCTGGGTCCTGAACACTGAAGCTTTCTTT. Translation: CASSSRGWVLNTEAFF.

The rearrangement links TRBV28 to TRBJ2-7, with no clear D. The CDR3 is 15 amino acids. Germline-derived CDR1 and CDR2 are MDHEN and SYDVKM. The V end lost 2 bases, the J end lost 5 bases, and 16 bases lay between the germline ends. This CDR3 is CASSLRALYVHEQYF. For the CDR3, the DNA is TGTGCCAGCAGTTTACGCGCCCTCTACGTCCACGAGCAGTACTTC. Full variable domain (remainder filled in from reference TRBV28 and TRBJ2-7): DVKVTQSSRYLVKRTGEKVFLECVQDMDHENMFWYRQDPGLGLRLIYFSYDVKMKEKGDIPEGYSVSREKKERFSLILESASTNQTSMYLCASSLRALYVHEQYFGPGTRLTVT.

This clone was counted once. J is TRBJ2-3 and V is TRBV9; possibly TRBD2 for D (7 bases). This CDR3 region has 15 residues. V was cut by 2 bases and J by 4 bases, with 14 bases left in between. CDR1 is SGDLS and CDR2 is YYNGEE in the germline V gene. The CDR3 bases are TGTGCCAGCAGCGTGGGACTACAGGGTCCAGATACGCAGTATTTT. Its translation: CASSVGLQGPDTQYF. The full variable domain, with the rest looked up from reference TRBV9 and TRBJ2-3, is DSGVTQTPKHLITATGQRVTLRCSPRSGDLSVYWYQQSLDQGLQFLIQYYNGEERAKGNILERFSAQQFPDLHSELNLSSLELGDSALYFCASSVGLQGPDTQYFGPGTRLTVL.

This chain connects TRBV5-1 to TRBJ1-3; maybe TRBD1 (6 bases). Germline CDR1 SGHRS, CDR2 YFSETQ. This CDR3 has 17 amino acids. Trimming removed 1 base at V and 1 base at J, with 15 bases between. CDR3: CASSLSGPTGSGNTIYF. The CDR3 DNA follows: TGCGCCAGCAGCTTGTCAGGCCCGACAGGATCTGGAAACACCATATATTTT.

This clone was seen a handful of times. The CDR3 coding sequence is TGTGCCAGCAGTTCGGACAGGGGGAGTATGTTGCGAGGTCAGCCCCAGCATTTT. Its translation is CASSSDRGSMLRGQPQHF. This sequence joins TRBV28 and TRBJ1-5; 10 nucleotides match TRBD1. V lost 4 bases and J lost 6; bases outside the gene matches: 15. There are 18 residues in the CDR3. Germline CDR1 is MDHEN and CDR2 is SYDVKM.

V is TRBV6-5 and J is TRBJ2-3, with D tentatively TRBD1 (6 bases). Trimming stripped 5 bases from V and 5 bases from J, with 14 bases between. CDR1 MNHEY and CDR2 SVGAGI come from the germline V gene. The CDR3 has 14 residues. The DNA of the CDR3 is TGTGCCAGCAGTAACACAGGGATCGGAGATACGCAGTATTTT. Encoded protein: CASSNTGIGDTQYF.

The V call is TRBV5-1, the J call TRBJ2-5; 9 bases map to TRBD1. The V and J ends lost 2 bases and 3 bases, in that order; junction bases with no gene match: 5. From germline, CDR1 is SGHRS and CDR2 YFSETQ. The CDR3 extends over 15 amino acids. In DNA form, the CDR3 reads TGCGCCAGCAGCTTTCGACAGGGGGTTAAAGAGACCCAGTACTTC. Residues: CASSFRQGVKETQYF.

This chain uses TRBV7-2 with TRBJ1-5; possible D gene TRBD1, 5 bases. V was cut by 3 bases and J by 1 base, with 13 bases left in between. This CDR3 has 16 residues. CDR1 and CDR2 from the germline V gene are SGHTA and FQGNSA. The CDR3 here is CASSFFTGLSNQPQHF. In DNA form, the CDR3 reads TGTGCCAGCAGCTTTTTTACGGGACTAAGCAATCAGCCCCAGCATTTT. Using reference TRBV7-2 and TRBJ1-5 for the parts outside the CDR3, the full variable domain is GAGVSQSPSNKVTEKGKDVELRCDPISGHTALYWYRQSLGQGLEFLIYFQGNSAPDKSGLPSDRFSAERTGGSVSTLTIQRTQQEDSAVYLCASSFFTGLSNQPQHFGDGTRLSIL.

This sequence joins TRBV2 and TRBJ2-3, with 11 positions matching TRBD1. The CDR3 loop spans 14 amino acids. Germline V lookup: CDR1 SNHLY, CDR2 FYNNEI. Trimming cost V 8 bases and J 3 bases; bases outside gene matches: 4. CDR3 in amino acids: CASGRDRGTDTQYF. CDR3 coding DNA: TGTGCCAGCGGAAGGGACAGGGGGACAGATACGCAGTATTTT.

This sequence joins TRBV19 and TRBJ2-7; TRBD1 is a possible D gene (6 bases). V was shortened by 5 bases and J by 4 bases, with 12 bases between the two germline ends. The CDR3 totals 13 residues. Germline V gives CDR1 LNHDA, CDR2 SQIVND (reference sequence). CDR3 sequence reads: CASSSGTTYEQYF. CDR3 bases: TGTGCCAGTAGTTCCGGGACAACTTACGAGCAGTACTTC.

The genes are TRBV6-5 and TRBJ1-1; D call uncertain. V lost 0 bases to trimming and J lost 6 bases, with 14 bases between them. CDR3 length equals 15 residues. In germline, CDR1 is MNHEY, CDR2 SVGAGI. The CDR3 here is CASSYSRNGNSEAFF. The CDR3 DNA is TGTGCCAGCAGTTACTCGAGGAACGGCAACTCTGAAGCTTTCTTT.

The rearrangement uses TRBV7-2 and TRBJ2-3; D is perhaps TRBD1 (6 bases). With 1 base removed from V and 1 base from J, the gap between germline ends came to 9 bases. This CDR3 comprises 15 residues. Germline CDR1 is SGHTA and CDR2 is FQGNSA. CDR3 loop: CASSLGGPGTDTQYF. The CDR3 DNA is TGTGCCAGCAGCTTAGGGGGGCCTGGCACAGATACGCAGTATTTT.

This chain connects TRBV6-5 to TRBJ1-2, with 7 nucleotides matching TRBD1. Per germline, CDR1 MNHEY and CDR2 SVGAGI. Germline trimming cut 6 bases from V and 0 bases from J; bases unmatched to any gene: 4. The CDR3 totals 14 residues. The CDR3 DNA reads as TGTGCCAGCAGGAGGGACAGTTCTAACTATGGCTACACCTTC. Protein product: CASRRDSSNYGYTF.

The chain couples TRBV2 to TRBJ1-2; weak D call: TRBD1 (5 bases). The CDR3 sequence is 15 residues long. The V end lost 7 bases, the J end lost 3 bases, and 18 bases lay between the germline ends. Germline values: CDR1 SNHLY, CDR2 FYNNEI. CDR3 residues: CASKLGTPTDYGYTF. CDR3 nucleotide sequence: TGTGCCAGCAAGTTGGGGACTCCGACGGACTATGGCTACACCTTC.

As DNA, the CDR3 is TGTGCCAGCAGTTACTCGAGAGGGGGCAGGGATCCTAACTATGGCTACACCTTC. The encoded protein is CASSYSRGGRDPNYGYTF. V and J are TRBV6-2 or TRBV6-3 and TRBJ1-2; 7 bases line up with TRBD1. The CDR3 loop spans 18 amino acids. With V trimmed by 0 bases and J by 0 bases, 10 bases remained unmatched. The germline gives CDR1 MNHEY, CDR2 SVGEGT.

V and J are TRBV5-1 and TRBJ2-5; a weak D match, TRBD2 (6 bases). Germline V gene lookup returns CDR1 SGHRS and CDR2 YFSETQ. Trimming stripped 0 bases from V and 1 base from J, with 22 bases between. This CDR3 region has 19 residues. The CDR3 loop reads CASSLGRVPAEGPQETQYF. DNA for the CDR3: TGCGCCAGCAGCTTGGGACGGGTCCCGGCGGAGGGGCCCCAAGAGACCCAGTACTTC.